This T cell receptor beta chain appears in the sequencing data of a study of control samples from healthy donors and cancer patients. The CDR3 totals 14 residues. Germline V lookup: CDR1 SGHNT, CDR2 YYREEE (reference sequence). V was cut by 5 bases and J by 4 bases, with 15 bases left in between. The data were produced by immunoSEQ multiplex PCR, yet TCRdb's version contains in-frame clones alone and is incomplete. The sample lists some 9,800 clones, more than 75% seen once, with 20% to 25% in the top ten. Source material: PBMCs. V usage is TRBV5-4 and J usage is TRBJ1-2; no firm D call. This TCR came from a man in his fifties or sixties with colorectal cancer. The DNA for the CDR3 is TGTGCCAGCAGTGGGAGATTTACGAGCTATGGCTACACCTTC. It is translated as CASSGRFTSYGYTF.